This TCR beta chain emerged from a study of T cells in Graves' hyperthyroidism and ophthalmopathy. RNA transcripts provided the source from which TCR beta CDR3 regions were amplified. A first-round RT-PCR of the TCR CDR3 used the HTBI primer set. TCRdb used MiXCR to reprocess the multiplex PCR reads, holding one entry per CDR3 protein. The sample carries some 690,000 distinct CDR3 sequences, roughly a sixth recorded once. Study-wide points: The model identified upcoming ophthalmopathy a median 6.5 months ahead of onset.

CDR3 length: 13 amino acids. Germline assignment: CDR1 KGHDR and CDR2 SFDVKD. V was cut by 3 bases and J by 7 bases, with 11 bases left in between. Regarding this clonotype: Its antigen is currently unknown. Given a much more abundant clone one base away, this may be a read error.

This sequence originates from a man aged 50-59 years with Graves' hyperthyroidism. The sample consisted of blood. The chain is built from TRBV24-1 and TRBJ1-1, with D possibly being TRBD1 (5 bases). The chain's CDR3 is CATSDAGSFEAFF. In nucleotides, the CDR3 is TGTGCCACCAGTGATGCAGGGAGTTTTGAAGCTTTCTTT.